The 29 T cell receptor beta chains below were found in one sample sequenced in a study of regulatory T cells in long-lasting Graves disease. The time point here: newly diagnosed GD, antithyroid drugs for less than 3 months. The TCR library was made from RNA that had been extracted from PBMCs in TRIzol. Building the TCR beta libraries relied on iRepertoire HTBI primers, and CDR3 regions underwent Arm-PCR. MiXCR, applied by TCRdb to the multiplex PCR reads, yields one record per CDR3 protein. Of 500,000 or so distinct CDR3 sequences in the sample, around 16% were seen once. The same sample was also studied in work on T cells in Graves' hyperthyroidism and ophthalmopathy.

Sample: peripheral blood mononuclear cells (PBMCs), taken at new diagnosis, from a patient treated with antithyroid drugs. These receptors were obtained from a middle-aged woman with Graves disease.

The V call is TRBV29-1, the J call TRBJ2-1, with a tentative D call TRBD2 (5 bases). Germline values: CDR1 SQVTM, CDR2 ANQGSEA. The V end lost 6 bases, the J end lost 2 bases, and 8 bases lay between the germline ends. This CDR3 comprises 12 residues. The CDR3 nucleotides read TGCAGCGTGCGAGGGACCTACAATGAGCAGTTCTTC. This sequence encodes CSVRGTYNEQFF.

Concerning this clonotype itself: Likely a read error: the CDR3 ends without its conserved phenylalanine or tryptophan. The CDR3 DNA reads TGTGCCAGCAGCCAAGATGGCGGGGACTACGAGCAGTACCTC. This sequence encodes CASSQDGGDYEQYL. The V and J genes are TRBV3-1 and TRBJ2-7, with a possible D match to TRBD2 (6 bases). CDR1 is LGHDT and CDR2 is YNNKEL in the germline V gene (reference sequence). V lost 0 bases and J lost 3, with 9 bases in between. The CDR3 length is 14 residues.

This clonotype came up many times. The chain uses TRBV12-3 or TRBV12-4 and TRBJ1-1, with D perhaps TRBD1 (5 bases). The CDR3 is 14 residues long. Trimming left V 1 base short and J 5 bases short, with 11 bases between. The DNA for the CDR3 is TGTGCCAGCAGTTTAGAGGGGCTGGGGACTGAAGCTTTCTTT. Protein product: CASSLEGLGTEAFF.

This clonotype was seen a few times. This chain joins TRBV27 and TRBJ1-2, with TRBD1 as a possible D gene (5 bases). CDR1 is MNHEY, CDR2 SMNVEV, per germline (reference sequence). The CDR3 is made up of 12 amino acids. The V gene lost 8 bases and the J gene lost 7 bases, with 14 bases spanning the gap. CDR3 sequence reads: CASWGGIGGYTF. In DNA form, the CDR3 reads TGTGCCAGCTGGGGGGGGATTGGTGGCTACACCTTC.

This clonotype was counted at least ten times. The chain combines TRBV6-1 with TRBJ2-5; possible D gene TRBD1, 6 bases. V lost 1 base to trimming and J lost 4 bases, with 13 bases between them. Germline CDR1 reads MNHNS; CDR2 reads SASEGT. The CDR3 extends over 15 amino acids. The CDR3 DNA reads TGTGCCAGCAGTGAAGGAACAGGGATGTTAGAGACCCAGTACTTC. Amino acids: CASSEGTGMLETQYF.

V is TRBV20-1 and J is TRBJ1-1; 7 bases align to TRBD1. Trimming removed 6 bases from V and 10 bases from J; junction bases left unmatched: 11. Looked up from germline, CDR1 is DFQATT and CDR2 is SNEGSKA (reference sequence). CDR3 length equals 12 residues. The CDR3 region has the DNA TGCAGTGCCAGCGGGACAGCCGGGTTAGCTTTCTTT. This codes for CSASGTAGLAFF.

This clonotype was seen many times. V is TRBV5-1 and J is TRBJ2-7, with 9 nucleotides matching TRBD1. Losses at the gene ends were 4 bases for V and 5 bases for J; bases not matched to a gene: 10. Germline lookup yields CDR1 SGHRS and CDR2 YFSETQ. CDR3 size: 15 residues. The CDR3 DNA sequence: TGCGCCAGCAGCCAAACGGGACAGGGTAATCACGAGCAGTACTTC. Translation gives CASSQTGQGNHEQYF.

There are many counts of this clonotype. The chain employs TRBV2 and TRBJ1-2; weak D call: TRBD1 (5 bases). Per germline, CDR1 SNHLY and CDR2 FYNNEI. The CDR3 loop spans 14 amino acids. Between the trimmed V and J ends, which lost 1 base and 8 bases, there was a span of 14 bases. CDR3 in amino acids: CASSEVPQAVGYTF. The CDR3 DNA sequence: TGTGCCAGCAGTGAAGTCCCACAGGCCGTGGGCTACACCTTC.

This clonotype was observed many times. The gene calls are TRBV28 and TRBJ2-7; the match to TRBD2 covers 7 bases. The CDR3 sequence is 13 residues long. Trimming cost V 6 bases and J 6 bases; bases outside gene matches: 8. Per germline, CDR1 MDHEN and CDR2 SYDVKM. CDR3: CASSPSLAREQYF. The CDR3 DNA follows: TGTGCCAGCAGCCCCTCACTAGCGCGCGAGCAGTACTTC.

This clonotype occurred many times. The chain employs TRBV2 and TRBJ1-1, with 12 bases fitting TRBD1. CDR3 size: 16 residues. Germline V gene sequence: CDR1 SNHLY, CDR2 FYNNEI. V lost 5 bases, J lost 4 bases, and 8 bases stayed unmatched. The CDR3 DNA is TGTGCCAGCAGTTCGGGACAGGGGGCGCCCGGCACTGAAGCTTTCTTT. As protein: CASSSGQGAPGTEAFF. The full variable domain, in which reference TRBV2 and TRBJ1-1 provide the parts outside the CDR3, is EPEVTQTPSHQVTQMGQEVILRCVPISNHLYFYWYRQILGQKVEFLVSFYNNEISEKSEIFDDQFSVERPDGSNFTLKIRSTKLEDSAMYFCASSSGQGAPGTEAFFGQGTRLTVV.

This clonotype has ten or more counts. V gene TRBV27 combines with J gene TRBJ1-1; unclear D gene. Germline V gene sequence: CDR1 MNHEY, CDR2 SMNVEV (reference sequence). Trimming left V 8 bases short and J 2 bases short, with 15 bases between. The CDR3 spans 14 residues. The CDR3 DNA follows: TGTGCCAGCCGGAGGTTCAGCAGCAACACTGAAGCTTTCTTT. It codes for CASRRFSSNTEAFF.

This clonotype came up many times. The chain is built from TRBV3-1 and TRBJ1-1; D remains unclear. Trimming removed 6 bases at V and 1 base at J, with 6 bases between. The CDR3 sequence is 12 residues long. The germline CDR1 and CDR2 sequences are LGHDT and YNNKEL (reference sequence). This CDR3 is CASRRENTEAFF. The CDR3 DNA sequence: TGTGCCAGCAGGCGGGAGAACACTGAAGCTTTCTTT.

This clonotype showed up just a few times. The J gene is TRBJ2-2, the V gene TRBV20-1; either TRBD1 or TRBD2 may fit D (5 bases each). Trimming pared 0 bases from V and 4 bases from J, leaving 9 bases between. The germline gives CDR1 DFQATT, CDR2 SNEGSKA (reference sequence). The CDR3 sequence is 14 residues long. CDR3 amino acids: CSARDGGATGELFF. CDR3 DNA sequence: TGCAGTGCTAGAGATGGGGGTGCCACCGGGGAGCTGTTTTTT.

This clonotype was counted many times. The CDR3: CASSEEDRGEQFF. The CDR3 bases are TGTGCCAGCAGTGAAGAAGACAGGGGCGAGCAGTTCTTC. This sequence joins TRBV2 and TRBJ2-1, with 8 bases identical to TRBD1. The CDR3 length is 13 residues. V trimming: 1 base; J trimming: 10 bases; junction bases outside the gene matches: 3. Germline CDR1 and CDR2: SNHLY and FYNNEI. The full variable domain, in which reference TRBV2 and TRBJ2-1 provide the parts outside the CDR3, is EPEVTQTPSHQVTQMGQEVILRCVPISNHLYFYWYRQILGQKVEFLVSFYNNEISEKSEIFDDQFSVERPDGSNFTLKIRSTKLEDSAMYFCASSEEDRGEQFFGPGTRLTVL.

This clonotype was seen many times. The chain recombines TRBV2 with TRBJ2-1; D uncertain. CDR1 is SNHLY, CDR2 FYNNEI, per germline. V was cut by 2 bases and J by 0 bases, with 5 bases left in between. This CDR3 is 14 amino acids long. The CDR3 nucleotides read TGTGCCAGCAGTGAAAGCAGCTCCTACAATGAGCAGTTCTTC. It is translated as CASSESSSYNEQFF.

This clonotype was counted ten times or more. The chain employs TRBV10-3 and TRBJ1-1, with D possibly TRBD1 on 5 matching bases. The germline CDR1 and CDR2 sequences are ENHRY and SYGVKD. The CDR3 contains 13 residues. V gave up 5 bases and J gave up 2 bases, with 9 bases separating them. The CDR3 DNA is TGTGCCATCAGTTCCGACAGAAACACTGAAGCTTTCTTT. This codes for CAISSDRNTEAFF.

This clonotype was seen more than once but under ten times. V usage is TRBV29-1 and J usage is TRBJ2-7; 9 nucleotides line up with TRBD1. The CDR3 is 13 amino acids. CDR1 is SQVTM, CDR2 ANQGSEA, per germline. Trimming took 5 bases from V and 1 from J; bases not matched to a gene: 3. Here the CDR3 DNA reads TGCAGCGTTCTGACAGGGGGATCCTACGAGCAGTACTTC. Protein: CSVLTGGSYEQYF.

This clonotype showed up many times. This rearrangement joins TRBV11-2 to TRBJ1-1; D is ambiguous. The ends were cut back, 1 base at V and 0 bases at J, with 12 bases in the middle. In germline, CDR1 is SGHAT, CDR2 FQNNGV. CDR3 length: 16 amino acids. CDR3 bases: TGTGCCAGCAGCTTAGGAGGGCAGTACATGAACACTGAAGCTTTCTTT. Its protein product is CASSLGGQYMNTEAFF. The full variable domain, in which reference TRBV11-2 and TRBJ1-1 provide the parts outside the CDR3, is EAGVAQSPRYKIIEKRQSVAFWCNPISGHATLYWYQQILGQGPKLLIQFQNNGVVDDSQLPKDRFSAERLKGVDSTLKIQPAKLEDSAVYLCASSLGGQYMNTEAFFGQGTRLTVV.

This clonotype was counted a few times. The V and J genes are TRBV12-3 or TRBV12-4 and TRBJ2-4; D gene unclear. The CDR3 covers 17 residues. The V end lost 5 bases, the J end lost 8 bases, and 25 bases lay between the germline ends. The chain's CDR3 is CASSLPQRWVLKDIQYF. Written as DNA, the CDR3 is TGTGCCAGCAGTCTTCCCCAAAGATGGGTTCTGAAAGACATTCAGTACTTC.

The chain carries TRBV9 and TRBJ1-3, with a tentative D call TRBD1 (5 bases). This CDR3 region has 13 residues. Germline values: CDR1 SGDLS, CDR2 YYNGEE. Trimming pared 4 bases from V and 4 bases from J, leaving 9 bases between. In DNA form, the CDR3 reads TGTGCCAGCAGCCTAGACAGAGGAAACACCATATATTTT. Translating it yields CASSLDRGNTIYF.

This clonotype was recorded many times. The chain employs TRBV12-3 or TRBV12-4 and TRBJ1-1, with a tentative D call TRBD1 (6 bases). Trimming stripped 7 bases from V and 1 base from J, with 13 bases between. This CDR3 contains 14 residues. CDR3 coding DNA: TGTGCCAGCACCCATGACAGGAGGAACACTGAAGCTTTCTTT. Translating gives CASTHDRRNTEAFF.

In its sample, this clonotype was seen many times. The rearrangement uses TRBV12-3 or TRBV12-4 and TRBJ1-5; D is perhaps TRBD1 (5 bases). This CDR3 is built from 14 residues. The V end was cut by 3 bases, the J end by 6 bases, with 12 bases between. The CDR3 here is CASSFLGRGQPQHF. The DNA of the CDR3 is TGTGCCAGCAGTTTTTTGGGACGCGGTCAGCCCCAGCATTTT.

This clonotype has just one count. The CDR3 DNA reads TGTGCCAGCAGTTACTCCCGGGACAGTGGGGCCAACGTCCTGACTTTC. Its protein is CASSYSRDSGANVLTF. The chain couples TRBV28 to TRBJ2-6; 7 bases align to TRBD1. V lost 4 bases, J lost 3 bases, and 6 bases stayed unmatched. Germline V gene lookup returns CDR1 MDHEN and CDR2 SYDVKM. The CDR3 covers 16 residues.

This clonotype occurred many times. This sequence joins TRBV6-9 and TRBJ2-7, with D hard to call. This CDR3 spans 12 amino acids. Germline-derived CDR1 and CDR2 are MNHGY and SVAAGI. The V end was cut by 4 bases, the J end by 6 bases, with 10 bases between. CDR3 sequence reads: CASSSQSFEQYF. CDR3 nucleotides: TGTGCCAGCAGTTCACAGTCGTTCGAGCAGTACTTC.

The chain has TRBV12-3 or TRBV12-4 and TRBJ1-1, with D hard to call. Trimming pared 3 bases from V and 1 base from J, leaving 9 bases between. This CDR3 contains 14 residues. DNA of the CDR3: TGTGCCAGCAGTTTCTCCTCTGAGAACACTGAAGCTTTCTTT. Its translation: CASSFSSENTEAFF.

A few counts support this clonotype. Its ends do not fully match the called genes, so a read error is possible. The chain joins TRBV4-1 to TRBJ2-7; 9 nucleotides agree with TRBD1. Germline V gene sequence: CDR1 MGHRA, CDR2 YSYEKL. The CDR3 extends over 17 amino acids. Here the CDR3 DNA reads TGTGCCAGCAGCCAAGACGGTCGGGACAGGGATTCCTACGAGCAGTACTTC. Residues: CASSQDGRDRDSYEQYF.

V and J are TRBV7-3 and TRBJ1-1, with D maybe TRBD1 (5 bases). Germline CDR1 reads SGHTA; CDR2 reads FQGTGA. There are 15 residues in the CDR3. The V and J ends lost 0 bases and 8 bases respectively, with 16 bases between them. In DNA, the CDR3 is TGTGCCAGCAGCTTAACAAGGGGAGGGGACCGCGAAGCTTTCTTT. This gives the protein CASSLTRGGDREAFF. The full variable domain, with the rest looked up from reference TRBV7-3 and TRBJ1-1, is GAGVSQTPSNKVTEKGKYVELRCDPISGHTALYWYRQSLGQGPEFLIYFQGTGAADDSGLPNDRFFAVRPEGSVSTLKIQRTERGDSAVYLCASSLTRGGDREAFFGQGTRLTVV.

This clonotype was recorded many times. V gene TRBV12-3 or TRBV12-4 combines with J gene TRBJ1-2; tentative D call: TRBD1 (6 bases). Trimming took off 7 bases at V and 8 bases at J, with 17 bases between the two ends. The CDR3 sequence is 13 residues long. CDR3 DNA sequence: TGTGCCAGCACCTGGAACAGGGCGCACGGCTACACCTTC. Translating it yields CASTWNRAHGYTF.

This clonotype was counted ten times or more. The CDR3 nucleotides are TGTGCCAGCAGCGGACTGGGACAGCGGAACACCGGGGAGCTGTTTTTT. It specifies CASSGLGQRNTGELFF. This chain links TRBV3-1 with TRBJ2-2, with 7 nucleotides matching TRBD1. The ends lost 5 bases at V and 1 base at J; junction bases unmatched: 7. Germline CDR1 reads LGHDT; CDR2 reads YNNKEL (reference sequence). CDR3 length equals 16 residues.